The T cell receptor beta chain under discussion was sequenced for a study of T cell responses to AZD1222 COVID-19 vaccine. The CDR3 is 16 amino acids. Germline CDR1 LGHDT, CDR2 YNNKEL (reference sequence). V lost 5 bases to trimming and J lost 2 bases; unmatched junction nucleotides: 6. Findings and caveats of the study: Sampling that yielded the repertoires occurred only after the peak T cell response. Spike regions recognized by vaccine-associated CD4 TCRs spanned the protein, led by 160-218 and 743-854. Baseline testing showed seropositivity in only six AZD1222 recipients.

Sequencing used immunoSEQ multiplex PCR; TCRdb keeps in-frame clones, though not all of them. The data contain 70,000 to 95,000 clones, 85% to 90% of them seen just once; the ten biggest clones take up 6.9%. Analyses pooled second doses at about 4 or about 12 weeks. In this sample, this clone turned up a few times. Its target is unknown. The sequence derives from an adult who received the AZD1222 COVID-19 vaccine. This specimen consisted of peripheral blood, obtained 28 days after the second AZD1222 dose. This chain connects TRBV3-1 (or the pseudogene TRBV3-2) to TRBJ2-2, with 9 bases lining up with TRBD2. The CDR3 DNA reads as TGTGCCAGCAGCTCCCCTAGCGGGATCAACACCGGGGAGCTGTTTTTT. Translated: CASSSPSGINTGELFF.